This T cell receptor (beta chain) was recovered during a study of blood T cell repertoires in COVID-19 (dated by TCRdb to 2020 to 2022). As for the study more broadly: Samples from collaborators originated in the United States, Italy and Spain and spanned both the acute and convalescent phases of COVID-19. The prospective study material was composed of cDNA or gDNA derived from T cells, B-cell-depleted T cells, or PBMCs. Where available, HLA class I and class II types were taken from metadata supplied by the sample provider and were not determined by assay-based typing. Samples came from the ongoing ImmuneRACE study (first 160 participants) plus 1,254 subjects from 6 global collaborators. The dataset comprised deeply sampled blood TCRbeta repertoires from subjects exposed to, actively infected with, or recovered from COVID-19. The repertoires were released in a freely available public database meant as a resource for research on the immune response to SARS-CoV-2. Nearly every sample came with metadata listing a de-identified subject ID, COVID-19 status, age in years and sex. What the research found in general, with its limitations: How much clinical and demographic metadata was included differed by source and by participant, and the metadata was provided uncurated.

Reading from cysteine to phenylalanine, the CDR3 counts 16 amino acids. Solely the CDR3 DNA is kept, with 48 bases framed from the first base. The CDR1 and CDR2 encoded by the germline V gene are SGHAT and FQNNGV. At the junction V is shortened by 4 bases and J by 3 bases; bases outside the gene matches: 9. As regards this clone: Its antigen is unknown. No quality values exist for individual bases; no much larger clone is one base distant.

The immunoSEQ Assay, a bias-controlled multiplex PCR, was used to amplify TCRbeta CDR3 regions from genomic DNA. Per the authors' processing: Nucleated cell counts per sample were estimated from amplification of reference gene primers within the assay. To quantify the absolute abundance of each unique TCRbeta CDR3 rearrangement, sequence reads were collapsed and filtered. Productive Simpson clonality was computed per sample as the square root of Simpson's diversity index over productive rearrangements. TCRdb limited this immuneACCESS table to in-frame rearrangements with V and J called. A share of clones is missing; checked studies link under half to unresolved V genes, and the rest is unexplained. For V, J and clone size, that table is used; D and trimming come from the DNA. The sample profile shows 180,000 or so clones; approximately 82% of them were found once. Together, the top ten hold around 15% of the sample.

Participants in the prospective study were aged roughly 18 to 100 years, lived in 20 to 25 United States geographic areas, and enrolled through a virtual design. In the prospective study, cohorts were assigned on the basis of participant-reported clinical history obtained from a screening survey and a study questionnaire. For ImmuneRACE Cohort 3, a participant was defined as recovered based on two consecutive negative NP/OP PCR tests, clearance by a healthcare professional, or resolution of symptoms. In the prospective study, whole blood, serum and a nasopharyngeal or oropharyngeal swab were collected from each participant by mobile phlebotomists. Prospective study participants could optionally give additional blood draws and questionnaires over an approximately two-month period. Before DNA extraction, prospective study blood samples were shipped either frozen or at room temperature.

The chain links TRBV11-2 with TRBJ2-3, and TRBD1 aligns with 8 junction nucleotides. The specimen sequenced was PBMCs or T cells enriched from blood (not recorded which). This clonotype was obtained from a man aged 45 to 65 who had recovered from COVID-19. In nucleotides, the sequence is TGTGCCAGCAGCTCGAGGACAGGGTTGGGAACAGATACGCAGTATTTT. The encoded protein is CASSSRTGLGTDTQYF.